This TCR beta chain was found in a study of beta chain features in type 1 diabetes. Points from the study as a whole: Shorter TCRB CDR3s, moderately but significantly so, were found in Type 1 diabetes patients in all four CD4+ subsets.

The study reverse transcribed the entire isolated RNA, so it sequenced expressed TCRB transcripts. The table came from immunoSEQ multiplex PCR; TCRdb's copy has only in-frame clones and leaves some out. The sample carries 600,000 to 700,000 clones, around 12% recorded once. CDR3 size: 15 residues. The V gene lost 6 bases and the J gene lost 3 bases, with 17 bases spanning the gap. Germline-derived CDR1 and CDR2 are SEHNR and FQNEAQ (reference sequence). Regarding this clone: Its matching antigen is unknown.

The receptor's source is a man aged 30 to 39 with type 1 diabetes. Material: naive CD4+ T cells from blood. The chain combines TRBV7-9 with TRBJ1-1; D might be TRBD1 (5 bases). DNA for the CDR3: TGTGCCAGCAGGCCCCAGGGTTCTTGGGACACTGAAGCTTTCTTT. This gives the protein CASRPQGSWDTEAFF.